This section outlines one T cell receptor beta chain sequence together with its context. It lacks a known antigen. This entry comes from a study of cytomegalovirus exposure and HLA in healthy donors (dated by TCRdb to the late 2010s). At the level of the whole study: An earlier analysis of a few hundred of the donors reported 250 to 300 Gb of sequence data and 117 million unique TCR beta sequences obtained from approximately 180 million T cells. An early release covering roughly 580 HLA-typed donors comprised 250 to 350 gigabases of sequencing data and around 80 million unique TCR sequences. The genetic ancestry cluster associated with self-reported Caucasian donors included about four fifths of the 398 genotyped donors. The study aimed to test whether cataloging public T cell receptors could reveal signatures of past pathogen exposure. Using immunosequencing, the study profiled T cell repertoires from about 650 subjects and related those repertoires to cytomegalovirus serostatus. A separate validation cohort of roughly 130 different subjects was used in addition to the roughly 640-subject first cohort. To predict cytomegalovirus infection status, the study brought together high-throughput TCR immunosequencing, statistical association of individual TCRs with disease status, and machine learning. A later analysis re-examined previously published TCR beta repertoires from around 670 donors and added high-resolution HLA genotyping to investigate patterns of TCR occurrence. In the later analysis, no new phenotypic data were used to find candidate immune exposures; instead, reliance was placed on TCR beta sequences and their occurrence across donors. An earlier analysis of around 540 of the donors applied high-throughput TCR beta sequencing to assess whether each TCR beta V gene segment acted as functional or pseudogenic. Alongside the repertoire data, information on donor age, sex, ethnicity and CMV serostatus was compiled. A later genetic analysis used genome-wide SNP genotypes for about 60% of the roughly 700 donors, treating that subset as a discovery cohort. Every discovery cohort repertoire had been produced on one sequencing platform. HLA typing covered class I and class II loci at four-digit resolution. The number of typed donors differed by locus: 629-630 for A, B, C, DRB1 and DQB1; some 500 for DQA1; some 610 for DPA1; and about 450 for DPB1. Several DR-DQ haplotypes were handled as single units for association and clustering because linkage in the cohort was strong. Among around 400 genotyped donors of the cohort, an average of about 240,000 unique TCR beta nucleotide sequences was sequenced per donor, of which approximately 18% were non-productive.

Including the terminal cysteine and phenylalanine, the CDR3 comprises 14 residues. Just the 42-base CDR3 DNA is kept, in frame starting at base 1. Sequences LNHDA (CDR1) and SQIVND (CDR2) are obtained from the germline V gene (reference sequence). V loses 6 bases at its end and J loses 4 bases; junction bases beyond the gene matches: 5. What the study reported, not specific to this receptor: The sequencing pipeline was judged likely to have produced a cluster of highly shared sequence variants as a technical artifact. An earlier analysis of around 500 of the donors showed that most TCR beta V segments appeared in productive rearrangements either about 87% or about 30% of the time, which broadly matched IMGT annotations. The study gave a list of 150 to 200 TCR beta chains associated with cytomegalovirus. The 87-base-pair reads could not distinguish some IMGT-functional V segments, including TRBV6-2 and TRBV6-3, so those segments were excluded. Strong co-occurrence of HLA alleles, especially DR and DQ, made assigning TCR associations to individual alleles difficult. Correlated functional status among segregating V segments might reflect linkage disequilibrium, but an unknown experimental factor could not be ruled out. At a false discovery rate of 0.05, a later analysis linked about 16,000 TCR beta sequences to specific HLA alleles. Most TCR sequences were observed very rarely across donors, whereas some public TCRs were present in many individuals. According to a later genetic analysis, donors in an Asian-associated ancestry cluster had fewer N-insertions in productive TCRs than the roughly 700-donor mean. The classifier was reported to diagnose cytomegalovirus status with high specificity and sensitivity in both the original and validation cohorts. HLA typing was unavailable for some donors at each locus, so association tests used only the typed subset. In a later genetic analysis, a missense DCLRE1C variant was associated with V-gene and J-gene trimming of TCR beta chains, and the association was replicated in an independent cohort. In a later analysis, the rate of TCR association differed among HLA loci, with DRB1 alleles having the most associated TCRs and HLA-C alleles having the fewest. Compared with equally common non-associated chains, HLA-associated TCR beta chains in a later analysis were more clonally expanded and had lower generation probabilities. Most CMV-associated TCR beta chains appeared to be HLA-restricted in a later analysis, and the HLA associations seemed to be driven largely by CMV exposure. Roughly uniform sequencing depth across donors was assumed in presence/absence analyses, although this assumption may not hold. According to a later analysis, parvovirus B19, influenza, CMV and Epstein-Barr virus appeared linked to several top co-occurrence clusters. A further reported finding was that TCR beta sequences accurately predicted the HLA-A and HLA-B alleles for most subjects in the first cohort. This cohort had only TCR beta chains sequenced, and the lack of alpha or paired-chain data limited which features could be detected. A few of the identified cytomegalovirus-associated TCR beta chains were confirmed in vitro to be specific for cytomegalovirus antigens. Immune exposure information for the cohort was limited to CMV serostatus. It was suggested by the authors that the approach could potentially be generalized to other disease states and immunological phenotypes. Some 16 rarely observed V segments, including chromosome 9 orphons, were excluded from the earlier analysis of several hundred of the donors because counts were too low.

The library was built by means of the immunoSEQ multiplex PCR assay. For the multiplex PCR, a mixture combining 60 forward primers for TCR Vbeta segments and 13 reverse primers for TCR Jbeta segments was used. The CDR3 region of rearranged TCR beta genes was amplified from genomic DNA by a multiplex PCR assay. The amplified TCR beta libraries were sequenced on the Illumina HiSeq System as 87-base-pair reads. For the original study's pipeline: In a later analysis, about 80 million unique TCR beta chains were counted across the 650 to 750 repertoires, and roughly 11 million of these chains were shared by at least two donors. To remove PCR and sequencing errors, raw reads were error-corrected and collapsed into unique sequences using a nearest-neighbor algorithm that merged closely related sequences. Alignment of CDR3 sequences to IMGT reference sequences was used to assign V, D and J gene segments. For a sequence to be retained, a match of at least six nucleotides to both a V gene segment and a J gene segment was required. Rearrangements were called productive when the CDR3 lacked stop codons and stayed in frame with V and J; all others were non-productive. Following IMGT convention, CDR3 was defined as the stretch from the second conserved V-encoded cysteine to the conserved J-encoded phenylalanine. Sequences without an unambiguous match to a single V gene segment were excluded from the earlier analysis of several hundred of the donors. In an earlier analysis of several hundred of the donors, V segments were called functional above 56.7% productive rearrangements and were called segregating when the between-donor standard deviation exceeded 5%. A statistical classification framework was built for diagnosing cytomegalovirus status from the catalog of TCR beta chain sequences. In a later analysis, V and J genes were assigned by comparing TCR nucleotide sequences against IMGT/GENE-DB human TR gene sequences. A later analysis assigned CDR3 sequences and most-parsimonious VDJ recombination scenarios with the TCRdist pipeline. In a later analysis, each TCR beta chain was defined by its CDR3 amino acid sequence together with its V-gene family, and reads without a unique V-gene family were excluded. A later analysis removed 550 to 650 highly shared, low-generation-probability nucleotide sequences to deal with suspected cross-contamination and a sequencing artifact. A later analysis calculated a clonal expansion index for each public chain from normalized within-repertoire ranks of inferred template counts. A later analysis computed generation probabilities with a VDJ recombination model fitted to out-of-frame rearrangements, and checked the results against IGoR. Hypergeometric tests were used in a later analysis to score TCR-TCR, TCR-HLA and TCR-CMV co-occurrence, with a repertoire-size bias correction applied to the TCR pairs. False discovery rates were estimated in a later analysis by permuting HLA or CMV assignments 20 times. In a later analysis, co-occurring TCRs were grouped with DBSCAN, and TCRdist sequence similarity was added when clustering was performed within HLA-allele-positive subsets. Co-occurrence clustering excluded repertoires with fewer than 30,000 or more than 120,000 public chains, plus five with anomalous nucleotide sharing. TCRdb carries this immuneACCESS record with in-frame sequences only. Its versions omit some clonotypes, under half of them owing to an unresolved V gene in the studies checked, with the rest unexplained. Clone size and the V and J calls come from that table; the DNA yielded D and trimming. The table for this sample shows about 130,000 clones. The top ten clones comprise 1.5% to 1.9% of the sample.

The cohort consisted of hundreds of healthy bone marrow donors. All cohort members were sampled while nominally healthy, although unrecorded immune exposures were likely present. The donor tested CMV seronegative, placing the donor among the 300 to 400 seronegative members of the cohort. A peripheral blood sample was collected from each donor, and TCR beta sequencing was performed on peripheral blood mononuclear cells. The Qiagen DNeasy Blood Extraction Kit was used to extract genomic DNA from the blood cell samples. The sample was PBMCs. The chain joins TRBV19 to TRBJ1-5, and 8 bases in between align with TRBD1. This TCR derives from a woman aged 40 to 55 in good health and CMV-seronegative. DNA sequence: TGTGCCAGTAGACTCGACAGGGGTAATCAGCCCCAGCATTTT. Its translation reads: CASRLDRGNQPQHF.